The 15 T cell receptor beta chains given below trace back to one sample, sequenced in a study of cytomegalovirus exposure and HLA in healthy donors. The PCR was carried out with 60 Vbeta primers and 13 Jbeta primers. The data were produced by immunoSEQ multiplex PCR, yet TCRdb's version contains in-frame clones alone and is incomplete. The sample records roughly 100,000 clones, approximately 79% being singletons. The sequencing sample was made of PBMCs. These TCRs come from a woman aged 35 to 49 in good health and CMV-seronegative.

The rearrangement joins TRBV7-9 to TRBJ1-3, with D maybe TRBD1 (6 bases). The CDR3 loop spans 19 amino acids. Trimming took 4 bases from V and 2 from J, leaving 24 bases between them. Germline V gene sequence: CDR1 SEHNR, CDR2 FQNEAQ (reference sequence). CDR3 nucleotide sequence: TGTGCCAGCAGCTCCTTAAGACAGGCCTTTAGGGGAACTGGAAACACCATATATTTT. Its translation: CASSSLRQAFRGTGNTIYF.

This clone occurred once. V and J are TRBV9 and TRBJ2-2; 10 bases line up with TRBD2. V was pared by 0 bases and J by 5 bases, with 4 bases of the junction left unmatched. CDR3 length equals 16 residues. CDR1 is SGDLS, CDR2 YYNGEE, per germline. The CDR3 loop is CASSVVLAGGTGELFF. CDR3 coding DNA: TGTGCCAGCAGCGTAGTATTAGCGGGAGGTACCGGGGAGCTGTTTTTT.

There are a few counts of this clone. The rearrangement links TRBV15 to TRBJ1-4; tentative D call: TRBD1 (6 bases). Germline CDR1 LNHNV, CDR2 YYDKDF (reference sequence). The CDR3 has 15 amino acids. Trimming pared 6 bases from V and 8 bases from J, leaving 19 bases between. The CDR3 loop reads CATRPQGEFREKLFF. Written as DNA, the CDR3 is TGTGCCACCAGGCCACAGGGCGAATTTCGGGAAAAACTGTTTTTT. The variable domain in full, completed from reference TRBV15 and TRBJ1-4, reads DAMVIQNPRYQVTQFGKPVTLSCSQTLNHNVMYWYQQKSSQAPKLLFHYYDKDFNNEADTPDNFQSRRPNTSFCFLDIRSPGLGDTAMYLCATRPQGEFREKLFFGSGTQLSVL.

This chain uses TRBV18 with TRBJ2-1, with D possibly matching TRBD2 (6 bases). CDR3 length: 15 residues. Per the germline V gene, CDR1 is KGHSH and CDR2 is LQKENI. Trimming removed 4 bases at V and 8 bases at J, with 18 bases between. The CDR3 protein is CASSRGREDRDEQFF. DNA for the CDR3: TGTGCCAGCTCACGAGGTAGGGAGGATCGGGATGAGCAGTTCTTC.

This sequence joins TRBV7-9 and TRBJ2-3; D unclear. The CDR3 is 12 residues long. The germline V and J ends were trimmed by 6 bases and 4 bases, with 8 bases remaining between them. Germline V gene lookup returns CDR1 SEHNR and CDR2 FQNEAQ (reference sequence). CDR3 bases: TGTGCCAGCAGTCCTACTTCAGATACGCAGTATTTT. Protein product: CASSPTSDTQYF.

The chain links TRBV7-2 to TRBJ1-5; a weak D match, TRBD1 (6 bases). This CDR3 comprises 16 residues. Trimming cost V 6 bases and J 4 bases, with 19 bases left between them. The germline V gene encodes CDR1 SGHTA and CDR2 FQGNSA. The CDR3 region is CASSRGGGMENQPQHF. The CDR3 DNA is TGTGCCAGCAGTAGAGGGGGGGGGATGGAAAATCAGCCCCAGCATTTT.

The chain combines TRBV11-2 with TRBJ2-1, with D maybe TRBD1 (5 bases). CDR1 is SGHAT and CDR2 is FQNNGV in the germline V gene. V lost 5 bases to trimming and J lost 6 bases, with 17 bases between them. This CDR3 has 15 amino acids. The CDR3 DNA is TGTGCCAGCAGCCTTGGGGCCGCCCGTCTCAATGAGCAGTTCTTC. Translating it yields CASSLGAARLNEQFF.

The chain joins TRBV7-9 to TRBJ2-1; tentatively, D is TRBD2 (6 bases). CDR3 length: 14 amino acids. CDR1 is SEHNR and CDR2 is FQNEAQ in the germline V gene (reference sequence). V was shortened by 4 bases and J by 8 bases, with 15 bases between the two germline ends. CDR3 sequence (DNA): TGTGCCAGCAGCTACAGCGGGTTAGCCGATGAGCAGTTCTTC. It yields the protein CASSYSGLADEQFF.

V gene TRBV6-1 combines with J gene TRBJ2-1; the D gene is possibly TRBD1 (8 bases). CDR3 length equals 19 residues. CDR1 and CDR2 (germline): MNHNS, SASEGT. V lost 4 bases, J lost 7 bases, and 29 bases lay in between. The CDR3 DNA reads TGTGCCAGCAGTGCTTATGGAGGGTTACGACAGGGGAGGGAGAATGAGCAGTTCTTC. Translating gives CASSAYGGLRQGRENEQFF.

CDR3 protein: CASSPSSGETQYF. The CDR3 nucleotides are TGTGCCAGCAGCCCTAGCTCCGGAGAGACCCAGTACTTC. V is TRBV5-4 and J is TRBJ2-5; tentative D call: TRBD2 (5 bases). The V end was cut by 4 bases, the J end by 4 bases, with 11 bases between. The CDR3 has 13 amino acids. Germline CDR1 is SGHNT and CDR2 is YYREEE (reference sequence).

This clone was detected only once. This rearrangement joins TRBV9 to TRBJ1-2; maybe TRBD1 (6 bases). Germline V lookup: CDR1 SGDLS, CDR2 YYNGEE. Trimming stripped 0 bases from V and 7 bases from J, with 13 bases between. The CDR3 totals 14 residues. The CDR3 DNA is TGTGCCAGCAGCGTAGGGGGGGGGCTCATTGGCTACACCTTC. Translating gives CASSVGGGLIGYTF.

This clone has more than one count but fewer than ten. The CDR3 loop reads CASRSDRRYGYTF. In nucleotides, the CDR3 is TGTGCCAGCAGGTCGGACCGGAGGTATGGCTACACCTTC. J is TRBJ1-2 and V is TRBV27; no clear D. The CDR3 spans 13 residues. V was trimmed by 6 bases and J by 5 bases, leaving 13 bases between them. CDR1 is MNHEY, CDR2 SMNVEV, per germline (reference sequence).

This chain joins TRBV6-5 and TRBJ2-3; D uncertain. CDR1 is MNHEY, CDR2 SVGAGI, per germline. There are 15 residues in the CDR3. With 4 bases removed from V and 0 bases from J, the gap between germline ends came to 11 bases. CDR3 residues: CASSSTLGSTDTQYF. Written as DNA, the CDR3 is TGTGCCAGCAGTTCGACACTCGGTAGCACAGATACGCAGTATTTT.

V gene TRBV18 combines with J gene TRBJ2-3; 9 positions match TRBD2. CDR1 and CDR2 (germline): KGHSH, LQKENI. V was clipped by 3 bases and J by 2 bases; unmatched bases: 12. This CDR3 spans 18 amino acids. In DNA form, the CDR3 reads TGTGCCAGCTCACCGGCCAGAATAGCGGGGGAGAACACAGATACGCAGTATTTT. This codes for CASSPARIAGENTDTQYF.

The CDR3 bases are TGTGCCAGCAGTCCGCCGGGGGTCCGAGAGACCCAGTACTTC. Protein product: CASSPPGVRETQYF. This chain joins TRBV28 and TRBJ2-5; tentatively, D is TRBD2 (6 bases). Germline assignment: CDR1 MDHEN and CDR2 SYDVKM. Deletions cut 5 bases from V and 4 bases from J, with 14 bases between. There are 14 residues in the CDR3.